Detailed here is one TCR beta chain. Antigen specificity is unknown. 60 Vbeta and 13 Jbeta primers were used in PCR. TCRdb's copy holds only in-frame clones and misses some; the assay was immunoSEQ multiplex PCR. The repertoire holds some 150,000 clones, with 77% as singletons. The record originates from a study of cytomegalovirus exposure and HLA in healthy donors. Study context: Among around 200 million T cells, an earlier analysis found around 100 million unique TCR beta sequences.

CDR1 is SGDLS and CDR2 is YYNGEE in the germline V gene. The V and J ends lost 4 bases and 7 bases, in that order; junction bases with no gene match: 2. CDR3 length: 13 residues. General study points: Rarity marked most TCR sequences, yet some public TCRs occurred in many donors. Using a false discovery rate of 0.05, a later analysis showed that 16,951 TCR beta sequences were associated with HLA alleles.

The receptor's source is a woman aged 25 to 39 in good health and CMV-seronegative. The genes are TRBV9 and TRBJ2-1, with 10 bases matching TRBD2. The sequenced sample was PBMCs. The CDR3 sequence: CASSLAGANEQFF. DNA of the CDR3: TGTGCCAGCAGCCTAGCGGGAGCTAATGAGCAGTTCTTC.